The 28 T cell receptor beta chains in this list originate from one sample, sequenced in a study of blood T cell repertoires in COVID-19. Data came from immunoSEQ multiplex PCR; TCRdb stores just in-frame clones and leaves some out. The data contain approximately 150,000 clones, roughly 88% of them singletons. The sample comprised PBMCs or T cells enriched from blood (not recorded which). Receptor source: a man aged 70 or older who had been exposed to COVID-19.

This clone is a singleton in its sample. CDR3 residues: CASSLGEHYGYTF. The CDR3 bases are TGTGCCAGCAGCTTAGGGGAGCACTATGGCTACACCTTC. V is TRBV7-6 and J is TRBJ1-2; D gene uncertain. The CDR3 totals 13 residues. Looked up from germline, CDR1 is SGHVS and CDR2 is FNYEAQ. Trimming pared 1 base from V and 3 bases from J, leaving 6 bases between.

As DNA, the CDR3 is TGTGCCAGCAGCCAAGGCGGGTGGGTGTTCTTC. This sequence encodes CASSQGGWVFF. The chain combines TRBV3-1 (or the pseudogene TRBV3-2) with TRBJ2-1, with a tentative D call TRBD2 (5 bases). The CDR3 sequence is 11 residues long. Germline-derived CDR1 and CDR2 are LGHDT and YNNKEL (reference sequence). Deletions cut 1 base from V and 15 bases from J, with 10 bases between.

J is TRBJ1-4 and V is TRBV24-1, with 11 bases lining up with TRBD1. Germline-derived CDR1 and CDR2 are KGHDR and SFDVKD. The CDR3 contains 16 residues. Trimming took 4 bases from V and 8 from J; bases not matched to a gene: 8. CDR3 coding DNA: TGTGCCACCAGTGACAGAGGGACAGGGGGAGGCGAAAAACTGTTTTTT. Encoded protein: CATSDRGTGGGEKLFF.

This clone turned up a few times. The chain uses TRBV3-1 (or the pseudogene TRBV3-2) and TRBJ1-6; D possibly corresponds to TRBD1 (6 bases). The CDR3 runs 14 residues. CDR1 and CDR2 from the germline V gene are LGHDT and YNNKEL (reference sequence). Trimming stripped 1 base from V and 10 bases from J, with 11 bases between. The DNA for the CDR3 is TGTGCCAGCAGCCAAGTACAGGGAGCCTCACCCCTCCACTTT. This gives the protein CASSQVQGASPLHF.

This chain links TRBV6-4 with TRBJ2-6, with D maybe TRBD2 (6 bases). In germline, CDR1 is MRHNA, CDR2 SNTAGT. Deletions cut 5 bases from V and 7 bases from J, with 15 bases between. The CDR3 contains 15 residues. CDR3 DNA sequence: TGTGCCAGCAGTTTCGTGGCGGAGGGAGCCAACGTCCTGACTTTC. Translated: CASSFVAEGANVLTF.

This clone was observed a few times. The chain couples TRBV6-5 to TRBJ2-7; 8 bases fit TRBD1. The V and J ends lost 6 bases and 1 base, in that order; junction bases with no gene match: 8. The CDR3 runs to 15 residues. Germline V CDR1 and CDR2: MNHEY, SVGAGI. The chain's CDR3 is CASSRAGTGSYEQYF. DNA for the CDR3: TGTGCCAGCAGCCGCGCCGGGACAGGTTCCTACGAGCAGTACTTC.

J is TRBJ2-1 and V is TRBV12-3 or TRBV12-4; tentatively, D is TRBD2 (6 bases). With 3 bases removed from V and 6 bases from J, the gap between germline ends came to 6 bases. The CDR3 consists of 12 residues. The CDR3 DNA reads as TGTGCCAGCAGTTTGGGGGGCAATGAGCAGTTCTTC. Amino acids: CASSLGGNEQFF.

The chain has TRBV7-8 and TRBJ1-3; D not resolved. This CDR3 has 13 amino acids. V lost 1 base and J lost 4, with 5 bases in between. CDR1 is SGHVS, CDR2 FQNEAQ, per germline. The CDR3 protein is CASSLGEGNTIYF. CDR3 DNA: TGTGCCAGCAGCTTAGGGGAGGGAAACACCATATATTTT.

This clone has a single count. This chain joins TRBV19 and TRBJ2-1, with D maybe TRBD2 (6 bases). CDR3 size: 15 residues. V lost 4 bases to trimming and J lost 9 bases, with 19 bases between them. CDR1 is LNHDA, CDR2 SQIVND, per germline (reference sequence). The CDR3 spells CASSKGTLNPPEQFF. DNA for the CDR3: TGTGCCAGTAGTAAAGGGACTTTGAACCCCCCTGAGCAGTTCTTC.

CDR3 nucleotide sequence: TGTGCCACCAGCAGAGAAAGGGAGCCTTTCGCTGGCTACACCTTC. This encodes CATSREREPFAGYTF. This chain links TRBV15 with TRBJ1-2; D is unresolved. Germline values: CDR1 LNHNV, CDR2 YYDKDF (reference sequence). This CDR3 comprises 15 residues. The ends were cut back, 0 bases at V and 7 bases at J, with 15 bases in the middle.

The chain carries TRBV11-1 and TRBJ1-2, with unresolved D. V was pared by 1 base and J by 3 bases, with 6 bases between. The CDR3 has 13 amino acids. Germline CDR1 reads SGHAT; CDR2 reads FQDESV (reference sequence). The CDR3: CASSLGDYYGYTF. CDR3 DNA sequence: TGTGCCAGCAGCTTAGGAGATTACTATGGCTACACCTTC. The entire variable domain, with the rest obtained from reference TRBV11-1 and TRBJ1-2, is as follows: EAEVAQSPRYKITEKSQAVAFWCDPISGHATLYWYRQILGQGPELLVQFQDESVVDDSQLPKDRFSAERLKGVDSTLKIQPAELGDSAMYLCASSLGDYYGYTFGSGTRLTVV.

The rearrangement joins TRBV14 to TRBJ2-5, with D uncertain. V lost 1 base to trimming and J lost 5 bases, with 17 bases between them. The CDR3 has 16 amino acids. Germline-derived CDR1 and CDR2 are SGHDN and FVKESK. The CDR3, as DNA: TGTGCCAGCAGCCAAGGGCTCCCCCGCTTTCCGGAGACCCAGTACTTC. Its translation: CASSQGLPRFPETQYF.

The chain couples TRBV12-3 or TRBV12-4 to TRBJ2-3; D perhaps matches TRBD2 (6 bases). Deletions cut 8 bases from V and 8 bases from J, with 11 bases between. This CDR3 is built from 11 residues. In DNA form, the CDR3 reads TGTGCCAGCGCCAGCGGGTCTACGCAGTATTTT. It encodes CASASGSTQYF.

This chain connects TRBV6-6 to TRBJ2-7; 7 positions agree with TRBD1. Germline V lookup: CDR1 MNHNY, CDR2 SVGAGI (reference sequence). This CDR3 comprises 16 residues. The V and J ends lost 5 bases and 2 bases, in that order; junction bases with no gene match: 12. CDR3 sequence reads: CASSQGTSRGTYEQYF. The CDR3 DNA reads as TGTGCCAGCAGTCAAGGGACATCCAGGGGGACCTACGAGCAGTACTTC.

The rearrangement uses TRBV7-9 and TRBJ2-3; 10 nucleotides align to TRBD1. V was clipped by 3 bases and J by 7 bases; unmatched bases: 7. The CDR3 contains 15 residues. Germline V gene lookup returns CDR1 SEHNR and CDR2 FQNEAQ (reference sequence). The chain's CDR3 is CASSFGDRGSYTQYF. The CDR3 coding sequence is TGTGCCAGCAGCTTCGGGGACAGGGGATCTTATACGCAGTATTTT.

CDR3 nucleotides: TGTGCCAGTAGTATGGCTGGCTATGGCTACACCTTC. Its protein is CASSMAGYGYTF. The V and J genes are TRBV19 and TRBJ1-2; D remains ambiguous. The CDR3 consists of 12 residues. The V end was cut by 3 bases, the J end by 4 bases, with 6 bases between. The germline CDR1 and CDR2 sequences are LNHDA and SQIVND (reference sequence).

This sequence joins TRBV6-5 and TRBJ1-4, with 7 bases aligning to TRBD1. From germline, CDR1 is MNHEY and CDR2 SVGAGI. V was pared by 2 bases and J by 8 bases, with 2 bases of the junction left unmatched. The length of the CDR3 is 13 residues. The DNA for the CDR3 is TGTGCCAGCAGTTACAAGGACAGGGAAAAACTGTTTTTT. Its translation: CASSYKDREKLFF.

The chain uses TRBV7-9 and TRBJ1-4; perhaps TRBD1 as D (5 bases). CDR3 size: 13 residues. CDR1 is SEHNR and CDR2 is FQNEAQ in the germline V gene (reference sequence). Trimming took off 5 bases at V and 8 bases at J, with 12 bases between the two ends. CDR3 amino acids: CASSLGGSEKLFF. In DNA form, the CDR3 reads TGTGCCAGCAGCCTGGGGGGGAGCGAAAAACTGTTTTTT.

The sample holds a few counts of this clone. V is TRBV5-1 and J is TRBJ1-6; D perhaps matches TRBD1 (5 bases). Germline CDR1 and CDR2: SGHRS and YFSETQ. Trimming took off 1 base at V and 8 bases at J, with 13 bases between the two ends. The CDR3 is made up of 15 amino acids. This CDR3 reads CASSLRQMGDSPLHF. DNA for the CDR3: TGCGCCAGCAGCTTGCGACAGATGGGTGATTCACCCCTCCACTTT.

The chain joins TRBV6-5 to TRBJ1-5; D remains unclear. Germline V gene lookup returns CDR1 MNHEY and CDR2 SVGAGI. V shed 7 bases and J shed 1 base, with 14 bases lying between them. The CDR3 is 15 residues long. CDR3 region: CASTKEARSNQPQHF. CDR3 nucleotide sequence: TGTGCCAGCACCAAGGAGGCGAGGAGCAATCAGCCCCAGCATTTT.

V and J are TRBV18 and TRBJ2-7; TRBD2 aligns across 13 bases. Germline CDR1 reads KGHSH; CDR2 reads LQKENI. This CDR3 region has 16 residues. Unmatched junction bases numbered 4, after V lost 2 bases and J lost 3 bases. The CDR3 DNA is TGTGCCAGCTCACCAACCGGGACTAGCGGGAACTACGAGCAGTACTTC. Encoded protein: CASSPTGTSGNYEQYF.

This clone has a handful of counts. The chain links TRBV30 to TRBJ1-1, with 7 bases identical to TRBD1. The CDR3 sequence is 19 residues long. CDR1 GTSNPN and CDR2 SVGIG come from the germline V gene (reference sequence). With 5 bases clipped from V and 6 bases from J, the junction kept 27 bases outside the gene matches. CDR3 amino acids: CAWSGTRQGESPFGAEAFF. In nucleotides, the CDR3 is TGTGCCTGGTCAGGAACAAGACAGGGCGAGTCGCCATTCGGGGCTGAAGCTTTCTTT.

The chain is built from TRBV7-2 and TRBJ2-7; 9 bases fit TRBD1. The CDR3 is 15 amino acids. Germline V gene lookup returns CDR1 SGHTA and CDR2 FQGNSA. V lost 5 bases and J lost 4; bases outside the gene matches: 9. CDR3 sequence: CASSDTGGTRYEQYF. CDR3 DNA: TGTGCCAGCAGCGACACAGGGGGCACTCGTTACGAGCAGTACTTC.

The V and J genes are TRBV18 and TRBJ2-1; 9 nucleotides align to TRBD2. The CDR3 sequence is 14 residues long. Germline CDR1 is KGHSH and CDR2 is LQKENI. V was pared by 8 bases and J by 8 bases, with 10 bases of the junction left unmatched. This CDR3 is CASLPGLASDEQFF. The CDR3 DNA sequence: TGTGCCAGCCTACCGGGACTAGCTTCCGATGAGCAGTTCTTC.

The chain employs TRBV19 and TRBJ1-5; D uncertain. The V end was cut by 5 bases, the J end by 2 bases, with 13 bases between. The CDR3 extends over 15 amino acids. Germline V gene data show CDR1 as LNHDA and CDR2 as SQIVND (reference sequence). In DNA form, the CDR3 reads TGTGCCAGTAGTGGTAACGGGAATGGCAATCAGCCCCAGCATTTT. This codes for CASSGNGNGNQPQHF.

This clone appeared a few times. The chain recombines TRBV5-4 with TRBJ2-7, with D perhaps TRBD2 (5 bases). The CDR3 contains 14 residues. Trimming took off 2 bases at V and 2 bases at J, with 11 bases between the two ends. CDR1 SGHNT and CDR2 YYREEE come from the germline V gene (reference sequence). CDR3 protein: CASSFRRNAYEQYF. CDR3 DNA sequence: TGTGCCAGCAGCTTCCGGAGGAATGCCTACGAGCAGTACTTC. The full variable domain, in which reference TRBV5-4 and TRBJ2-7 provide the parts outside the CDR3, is ETGVTQSPTHLIKTRGQQVTLRCSSQSGHNTVSWYQQALGQGPQFIFQYYREEENGRGNFPPRFSGLQFPNYSSELNVNALELDDSALYLCASSFRRNAYEQYFGPGTRLTVT.

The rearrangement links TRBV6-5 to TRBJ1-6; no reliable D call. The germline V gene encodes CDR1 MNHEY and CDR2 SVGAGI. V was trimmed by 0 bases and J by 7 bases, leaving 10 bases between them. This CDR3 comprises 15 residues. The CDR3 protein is CASSYSQVQNSPLHF. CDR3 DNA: TGTGCCAGCAGTTACTCTCAGGTCCAGAATTCACCCCTCCACTTT.

This chain's CDR3 is CASSLRETLAYGYTF. The CDR3, as DNA: TGTGCCAGCAGCTTACGGGAGACCCTAGCCTATGGCTACACCTTC. The chain is built from TRBV7-8 and TRBJ1-2; no definite D call. The V end lost 2 bases, the J end lost 4 bases, and 14 bases lay between the germline ends. Germline V lookup: CDR1 SGHVS, CDR2 FQNEAQ. This CDR3 region has 15 residues.